The 13 T cell receptor beta chains presented below share a single source sample, sequenced in a study of Tregs in tolerant kidney transplant recipients. Profiled with immunoSEQ multiplex PCR; TCRdb holds only in-frame clones, not every one. The table shows more than 75,000 clones, with 93% occurring only once. The specimen was CD4+ T cells from blood, collected before the transplant. These receptor sequences come from a human donor who received a combined kidney and bone marrow transplant.

This chain links TRBV30 with TRBJ2-3; D remains unclear. This CDR3 region has 11 residues. CDR1 and CDR2 (germline): GTSNPN, SVGIG (reference sequence). V gave up 5 bases and J gave up 4 bases, with 7 bases separating them. The CDR3 coding sequence is TGTGCCTGGGGTCTAGCAGATACGCAGTATTTT. Translation: CAWGLADTQYF.

The genes are TRBV7-6 and TRBJ1-1; possible D gene TRBD1, 5 bases. The CDR3 covers 15 residues. Trimming took 3 bases from V and 0 from J, leaving 11 bases between them. Germline V gene data show CDR1 as SGHVS and CDR2 as FNYEAQ. The CDR3 region has the DNA TGTGCCAGCAGCTTCCTGTCAGGGATGAACACTGAAGCTTTCTTT. Encoded protein: CASSFLSGMNTEAFF.

This chain uses TRBV12-5 with TRBJ2-4, with D maybe TRBD1 (5 bases). The CDR3 totals 14 residues. Trimming pared 2 bases from V and 7 bases from J, leaving 12 bases between. Germline V CDR1 and CDR2: LGHNT, FRNRAP. The CDR3 is CASGLPTDFNIQYF. DNA for the CDR3: TGTGCTAGTGGTTTGCCGACAGACTTTAACATTCAGTACTTC.

The chain uses TRBV30 and TRBJ2-5; perhaps TRBD2 as D (5 bases). The CDR3 totals 15 residues. Trimming removed 0 bases from V and 4 bases from J, with 15 bases in between. Germline V CDR1 and CDR2: GTSNPN, SVGIG (reference sequence). The CDR3 nucleotides read TGTGCCTGGAGTGTACGTAGAGGGTGGGGAGAGACCCAGTACTTC. This sequence encodes CAWSVRRGWGETQYF. Drawing the rest from reference TRBV30 and TRBJ2-5, the complete variable domain is SQTIHQWPATLVQPVGSPLSLECTVEGTSNPNLYWYRQAAGRGLQLLFYSVGIGQISSEVPQNLSASRPQDRQFILSSKKLLLSDSGFYLCAWSVRRGWGETQYFGPGTRLLVL.

The chain recombines TRBV28 with TRBJ1-5; tentative D call: TRBD1 (6 bases). CDR1 MDHEN and CDR2 SYDVKM come from the germline V gene. This CDR3 has 14 amino acids. V gave up 7 bases and J gave up 6 bases, with 16 bases separating them. Here the CDR3 reads CASTSPGQTQPQHF. In nucleotides, the CDR3 is TGTGCCAGCACTTCGCCGGGACAAACTCAGCCCCAGCATTTT.

Regarding this clone: Other DNA sequences within the sample encode an identical CDR3. V gene TRBV5-1 combines with J gene TRBJ1-2; 7 bases match TRBD1. CDR1 and CDR2 from the germline V gene are SGHRS and YFSETQ. This CDR3 region has 14 residues. V lost 0 bases, J lost 4 bases, and 3 bases stayed unmatched. The CDR3 coding sequence is TGCGCCAGCAGCTTGGGACAGGGAGGCTATGGCTACACCTTC. It translates to CASSLGQGGYGYTF.

The chain combines TRBV4-3 with TRBJ2-7; D gene uncertain. V was cut by 0 bases and J by 0 bases, with 9 bases left in between. This CDR3 spans 15 amino acids. Germline V gene sequence: CDR1 LGHNA, CDR2 YSLEER. Here the CDR3 reads CASSQDPFSSYEQYF. CDR3 nucleotide sequence: TGCGCCAGCAGCCAAGATCCTTTTAGCTCCTACGAGCAGTACTTC.

This sequence joins TRBV9 and TRBJ2-2, with 9 positions matching TRBD2. V lost 0 bases to trimming and J lost 1 base; unmatched junction nucleotides: 7. Germline V gives CDR1 SGDLS, CDR2 YYNGEE. The CDR3 covers 18 residues. The CDR3 is CASSVGSSSGMNTGELFF. Here the CDR3 DNA reads TGTGCCAGCAGCGTAGGGTCCTCTAGCGGGATGAACACCGGGGAGCTGTTTTTT.

The genes are TRBV28 and TRBJ1-5; D call uncertain. V shed 2 bases and J shed 10 bases, with 15 bases lying between them. Per germline, CDR1 MDHEN and CDR2 SYDVKM. The CDR3 is made up of 14 amino acids. CDR3 coding DNA: TGTGCCAGCAGTTTAGGCCGGGGAGACCAACCCCAGCATTTT. It encodes CASSLGRGDQPQHF.

V and J are TRBV5-5 and TRBJ2-7, with D unclear. Trimming cost V 6 bases and J 3 bases, with 13 bases left between them. CDR1 SGHKS and CDR2 YYEKEE come from the germline V gene (reference sequence). The CDR3 is made up of 13 amino acids. CDR3 protein: CASNISPSYEQYF. DNA for the CDR3: TGTGCCAGCAACATATCCCCTAGCTACGAGCAGTACTTC.

The gene calls are TRBV7-6 and TRBJ1-4, with D possibly matching TRBD1 (6 bases). Trimming removed 5 bases at V and 8 bases at J, with 15 bases between. Germline loops: CDR1 SGHVS, CDR2 FNYEAQ. This CDR3 has 14 amino acids. The CDR3 nucleotides read TGTGCCAGCAGCCCGTCGGGGACAAGAGAAAAACTGTTTTTT. Its translation: CASSPSGTREKLFF.

The V and J genes are TRBV18 and TRBJ2-5; D is unresolved. The germline CDR1 and CDR2 sequences are KGHSH and LQKENI. The CDR3 runs 13 residues. Deletions cut 3 bases from V and 1 base from J, with 6 bases between. Here the CDR3 DNA reads TGTGCCAGCTCACCCCCGTCCCAAGAGACCCAGTACTTC. Translating it yields CASSPPSQETQYF. Drawing the rest from reference TRBV18 and TRBJ2-5, the complete variable domain is NAGVMQNPRHLVRRRGQEARLRCSPMKGHSHVYWYRQLPEEGLKFMVYLQKENIIDESGMPKERFSAEFPKEGPSILRIQQVVRGDSAAYFCASSPPSQETQYFGPGTRLLVL.

With regard to this clone: Other DNA sequences within the sample encode an identical CDR3. This rearrangement joins TRBV5-1 to TRBJ1-6; TRBD1 is a possible D gene (6 bases). The germline V and J ends were trimmed by 2 bases and 5 bases, with 11 bases remaining between them. The germline V gene encodes CDR1 SGHRS and CDR2 YFSETQ. The CDR3 consists of 15 residues. This CDR3 reads CASSLTGMDNSPLHF. The CDR3 DNA is TGCGCCAGCAGCTTAACAGGGATGGATAATTCACCCCTCCACTTT.